Shown below are 10 T cell receptor beta chains from a single sample sequenced in a study of identical twins. TCRdb used MiXCR to reprocess the 5' RACE reads, holding one entry per CDR3 protein. The sample gives hundreds of thousands of distinct CDR3 sequences, around a tenth of which show up once; roughly 5% is in the top ten. Specimen: memory (CD45RO+) T cells sorted from blood. Receptor source: a young woman in good health.

This clonotype has more than one count but fewer than ten. This CDR3 is CASSHADLTEAFF. The CDR3 DNA sequence: TGTGCCAGCAGCCACGCCGACCTCACTGAAGCTTTCTTT. The chain is built from TRBV4-2 and TRBJ1-1; D remains ambiguous. V shed 3 bases and J shed 4 bases, with 9 bases lying between them. This CDR3 has 13 amino acids. Germline CDR1 LGHNA, CDR2 YNFKEQ.

This chain connects TRBV6-1 to TRBJ2-7; weak D call: TRBD1 (6 bases). The ends were cut back, 5 bases at V and 2 bases at J, with 16 bases in the middle. The germline V gene has CDR1 MNHNS and CDR2 SASEGT. The CDR3 length is 15 residues. CDR3: CASSQSHRVTYEQYF. Written as DNA, the CDR3 is TGTGCCAGCAGTCAATCCCACAGGGTCACCTACGAGCAGTACTTC.

The sample holds a few counts of this clonotype. The CDR3 region has the DNA TGCAGTGCTGTGGGGGTAGGGAACACTGAAGCTTTCTTT. It is translated as CSAVGVGNTEAFF. This chain joins TRBV20-1 and TRBJ1-1; tentative D call: TRBD1 (5 bases). From germline, CDR1 is DFQATT and CDR2 SNEGSKA (reference sequence). The ends were cut back, 5 bases at V and 1 base at J, with 11 bases in the middle. The CDR3 sequence is 13 residues long.

The chain joins TRBV9 to TRBJ2-3, with 7 nucleotides matching TRBD1. The germline V gene has CDR1 SGDLS and CDR2 YYNGEE. V lost 4 bases to trimming and J lost 4 bases; unmatched junction nucleotides: 9. There are 15 residues in the CDR3. Written as DNA, the CDR3 is TGTGCCAGCAGCTTGCCCGGGACAGAACCAGATACGCAGTATTTT. Its translation: CASSLPGTEPDTQYF. The entire variable domain, with the rest obtained from reference TRBV9 and TRBJ2-3, is as follows: DSGVTQTPKHLITATGQRVTLRCSPRSGDLSVYWYQQSLDQGLQFLIQYYNGEERAKGNILERFSAQQFPDLHSELNLSSLELGDSALYFCASSLPGTEPDTQYFGPGTRLTVL.

There are many counts of this clonotype. The gene calls are TRBV20-1 and TRBJ2-1, with TRBD2 matching over 9 bases. This CDR3 spans 15 amino acids. The germline gives CDR1 DFQATT, CDR2 SNEGSKA (reference sequence). V was pared by 0 bases and J by 15 bases, with 15 bases of the junction left unmatched. CDR3 in DNA: TGCAGTGCTAGAGACTCCCGACTAGCGGCTAGGGTTCCGTTCTTC. Amino acid sequence: CSARDSRLAARVPFF.

This clonotype was counted ten times or more. The V gene is TRBV12-3 or TRBV12-4, the J gene TRBJ2-7, with TRBD1 as a possible D gene (5 bases). The V end lost 6 bases, the J end lost 4 bases, and 7 bases lay between the germline ends. The CDR3 is 11 residues long. This chain's CDR3 is CASRTGYEQYF. The CDR3 bases are TGTGCCAGCAGAACAGGTTACGAGCAGTACTTC.

This clonotype was seen many times. The chain employs TRBV7-8 and TRBJ2-1; tentatively, D is TRBD1 (5 bases). The V end lost 5 bases, the J end lost 6 bases, and 8 bases lay between the germline ends. Germline V CDR1 and CDR2: SGHVS, FQNEAQ. The CDR3 consists of 12 residues. The DNA of the CDR3 is TGTGCCAGCAGCCTAACAGGCAATGAGCAGTTCTTC. Its translation: CASSLTGNEQFF.

This clonotype was recorded many times. This chain links TRBV12-3 or TRBV12-4 with TRBJ1-1; D remains ambiguous. The CDR3 consists of 12 residues. Trimming removed 5 bases from V and 0 bases from J, with 4 bases in between. The CDR3 here is CASSRMNTEAFF. CDR3 coding DNA: TGTGCCAGCAGTCGAATGAACACTGAAGCTTTCTTT.

CDR3 nucleotide sequence: TGTGCCAGCAGCTCCTGGGGACAGGGAAATTCCTACAATGAGCAGTTCTTC. Amino acid sequence: CASSSWGQGNSYNEQFF. This chain joins TRBV13 and TRBJ2-1; 9 nucleotides match TRBD1. Germline CDR1 and CDR2: PRHDT and FYEKMQ (reference sequence). The CDR3 contains 17 residues. The V and J ends lost 4 bases and 1 base, in that order; junction bases with no gene match: 8.

This clonotype was picked up a small number of times. The rearrangement uses TRBV3-1 and TRBJ2-1; 9 bases are shared with TRBD2. Germline V gene lookup returns CDR1 LGHDT and CDR2 YNNKEL (reference sequence). Losses at the gene ends were 1 base for V and 5 bases for J; bases not matched to a gene: 6. This CDR3 is 16 amino acids long. The CDR3 sequence is CASSQVWTSVDNEQFF. In DNA form, the CDR3 reads TGTGCCAGCAGCCAAGTTTGGACTAGCGTAGACAATGAGCAGTTCTTC.